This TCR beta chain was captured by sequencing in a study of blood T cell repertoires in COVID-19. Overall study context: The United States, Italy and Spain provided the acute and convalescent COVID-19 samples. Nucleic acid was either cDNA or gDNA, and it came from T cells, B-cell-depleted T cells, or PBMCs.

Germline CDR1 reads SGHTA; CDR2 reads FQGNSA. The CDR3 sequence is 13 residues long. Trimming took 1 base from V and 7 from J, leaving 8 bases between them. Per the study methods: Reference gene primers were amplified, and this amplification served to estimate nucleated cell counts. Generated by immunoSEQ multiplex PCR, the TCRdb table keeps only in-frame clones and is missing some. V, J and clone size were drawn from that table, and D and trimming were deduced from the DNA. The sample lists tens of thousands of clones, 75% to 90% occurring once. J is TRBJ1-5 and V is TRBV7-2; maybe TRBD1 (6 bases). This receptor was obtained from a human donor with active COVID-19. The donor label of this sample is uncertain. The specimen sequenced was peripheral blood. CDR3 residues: CASSLVQGQPQHF. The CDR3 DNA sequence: TGTGCCAGCAGCTTAGTACAGGGCCAGCCCCAGCATTTT.